The 20 T cell receptor beta chains reported below all come from one sample, sequenced in a study of cytotoxic CD8 clonotypes in ibrutinib-treated CLL. The protocol was immunoSEQ multiplex PCR, while the TCRdb copy is restricted to in-frame clones and leaves out a portion. The sample has about 130,000 clones, approximately 81% seen once; the top ten hold about 3.3%. Sample: PBMCs, taken after 24 months of ibrutinib treatment. The receptor source for this set is a human donor with chronic lymphocytic leukemia.

The CDR3 coding sequence is TGCACCAGCAGCCAGACCCCTCAGTCGGGGGGGCTGGATACGCAGTATTTT. As protein: CTSSQTPQSGGLDTQYF. The chain uses TRBV1 and TRBJ2-3; TRBD2 is taken as the D call from the table, unchecked against the DNA. TRBV1 is a listed pseudogene. The CDR3 spans 17 residues.

V and J are TRBV27 and TRBJ2-5; D possibly uses TRBD1 or TRBD2 (5 bases each). This CDR3 is 14 amino acids long. Trimming took off 5 bases at V and 7 bases at J, with 17 bases between the two ends. The V gene's germline CDR1 is MNHEY and CDR2 SMNVEV (reference sequence). The CDR3 region is CASSPGTKTGTQYF. Here the CDR3 DNA reads TGTGCCAGCAGTCCCGGGACCAAGACGGGGACCCAGTACTTC.

This clone was recorded many times. The same CDR3 is also encoded by other DNA sequences in this sample. The chain recombines TRBV28 with TRBJ1-2; TRBD1 might be the D (6 bases). The V and J ends lost 4 bases and 0 bases respectively, with 18 bases between them. The V gene's germline CDR1 is MDHEN and CDR2 SYDVKM. This CDR3 spans 17 amino acids. CDR3 residues: CASSSRYLGGANYGYTF. In nucleotides, the CDR3 is TGTGCCAGCAGTTCCCGTTATTTGGGGGGCGCTAACTATGGCTACACCTTC.

The rearrangement uses TRBV5-1 and TRBJ1-3; D unresolved. Trimming shortened V by 0 bases and J by 0 bases, and 7 bases separated the two germline ends. The CDR3 totals 15 residues. CDR1 is SGHRS, CDR2 YFSETQ, per germline. CDR3 protein: CASSLEVSSGNTIYF. DNA of the CDR3: TGCGCCAGCAGCTTGGAAGTTTCCTCTGGAAACACCATATATTTT. Full variable domain (remainder filled in from reference TRBV5-1 and TRBJ1-3): KAGVTQTPRYLIKTRGQQVTLSCSPISGHRSVSWYQQTPGQGLQFLFEYFSETQRNKGNFPGRFSGRQFSNSRSEMNVSTLELGDSALYLCASSLEVSSGNTIYFGEGSWLTVV.

The chain employs TRBV6-6 and TRBJ1-1; D might be TRBD1 (6 bases). This CDR3 comprises 14 residues. The germline V gene has CDR1 MNHNY and CDR2 SVGAGI (reference sequence). V dropped 10 bases and J dropped 5 bases, with 20 bases sitting between them. As DNA, the CDR3 is TGTGCCATCCACTCAGGAGGGGGGGAGACTGAAGCTTTCTTT. Its translation is CAIHSGGGETEAFF.

The CDR3 sequence: CASTLSEMNTEAFF. The CDR3 DNA sequence: TGTGCCAGCACCTTGAGTGAGATGAACACTGAAGCTTTCTTT. The chain couples TRBV7-9 to TRBJ1-1; unclear D gene. Germline V gives CDR1 SEHNR, CDR2 FQNEAQ (reference sequence). The CDR3 consists of 14 residues. Trimming took off 7 bases at V and 0 bases at J, with 12 bases between the two ends.

The CDR3 DNA sequence: TGTGCCAGCAGCTCCGCCGGGGGAGACTACGAGCAGTACTTC. Amino acids: CASSSAGGDYEQYF. The chain couples TRBV11-2 to TRBJ2-7; D might be TRBD2 (6 bases). From germline, CDR1 is SGHAT and CDR2 FQNNGV. This CDR3 spans 14 amino acids. V lost 4 bases, J lost 3 bases, and 13 bases lay in between.

V is TRBV7-6 and J is TRBJ1-6, with 8 bases that match TRBD1. The germline gives CDR1 SGHVS, CDR2 FNYEAQ. The CDR3 runs to 15 residues. V lost 5 bases to trimming and J lost 9 bases; unmatched junction nucleotides: 9. This chain's CDR3 is CASSPGQGVASPLHF. Written as DNA, the CDR3 is TGTGCCAGCAGCCCAGGACAGGGAGTCGCTTCACCCCTCCACTTT.

The chain recombines TRBV27 with TRBJ2-1; tentative D call: TRBD2 (5 bases). V was shortened by 3 bases and J by 7 bases, with 16 bases between the two germline ends. The CDR3 contains 15 residues. In germline, CDR1 is MNHEY, CDR2 SMNVEV (reference sequence). The CDR3 DNA follows: TGTGCCAGCAGTTTGCCCGGAGAGCGGCGAAATGAGCAGTTCTTC. Protein: CASSLPGERRNEQFF.

This clone came up a few times. The chain carries TRBV7-9 and TRBJ1-5; possible D gene TRBD1, 5 bases. CDR1 is SEHNR and CDR2 is FQNEAQ in the germline V gene (reference sequence). V was clipped by 5 bases and J by 5 bases, with 16 bases between them. The CDR3 is 15 amino acids. CDR3 region: CASSQGTERHQPQHF. The CDR3 DNA sequence: TGTGCCAGCAGCCAAGGGACCGAAAGACATCAGCCCCAGCATTTT.

This CDR3 is CASSPGTFISYEQYF. CDR3 sequence (DNA): TGTGCCAGCTCACCCGGGACCTTTATCTCCTACGAGCAGTACTTC. V and J are TRBV18 and TRBJ2-7; D assignment may be TRBD1 or TRBD2 (5 bases each). The CDR3 is 15 amino acids. The V end lost 3 bases, the J end lost 0 bases, and 12 bases lay between the germline ends. Germline CDR1 KGHSH, CDR2 LQKENI.

This chain links TRBV5-3 with TRBJ2-3; D not certain. TRBV5-3 is known as an ORF, though its function is uncertain. V lost 1 base and J 5 bases, leaving 14 bases between the germline ends. This CDR3 spans 15 amino acids. The CDR3 sequence is CARSLSREGKDTQYF. The CDR3 DNA is TGTGCCAGAAGCTTGTCTAGGGAAGGGAAAGATACGCAGTATTTT.

The chain couples TRBV19 to TRBJ2-1; D call uncertain. Germline assignment: CDR1 LNHDA and CDR2 SQIVND (reference sequence). V lost 5 bases and J lost 0, with 14 bases in between. This CDR3 contains 16 residues. The DNA for the CDR3 is TGTGCCAGTAGTCCCCCATTAGTGAGCTCCTACAATGAGCAGTTCTTC. Translating it yields CASSPPLVSSYNEQFF.

The J gene is TRBJ2-6, the V gene TRBV4-3; 10 bases fit TRBD1. This CDR3 has 17 amino acids. CDR1 is LGHNA, CDR2 YSLEER, per germline. Trimming cost V 1 base and J 3 bases; bases outside gene matches: 3. This CDR3 reads CASSQGTGGYGANVLTF. The CDR3 DNA reads TGCGCCAGCAGCCAAGGGACAGGGGGTTATGGGGCCAACGTCCTGACTTTC.

This clone was recorded only once. The rearrangement links TRBV7-9 to TRBJ2-7; D remains unclear. The CDR3 runs 13 residues. Germline V gene data show CDR1 as SEHNR and CDR2 as FQNEAQ (reference sequence). V shed 7 bases and J shed 0 bases, with 10 bases lying between them. In nucleotides, the CDR3 is TGTGCCAGCACTGGAGACCTCTCCTACGAGCAGTACTTC. Its protein product is CASTGDLSYEQYF.

The J gene is TRBJ2-1, the V gene TRBV5-1, with unresolved D. Trimming stripped 0 bases from V and 8 bases from J, with 12 bases between. The V gene's germline CDR1 is SGHRS and CDR2 YFSETQ. This CDR3 comprises 14 residues. CDR3 loop: CASSLVARGDEQFF. The CDR3 nucleotides are TGCGCCAGCAGCTTGGTAGCACGTGGCGATGAGCAGTTCTTC.

V and J are TRBV6-5 and TRBJ2-5; 9 nucleotides agree with TRBD1. The junction had 5 bases not matched to a gene; V was cut back by 2 bases and J by 4 bases. The CDR3 contains 15 residues. Germline V gene sequence: CDR1 MNHEY, CDR2 SVGAGI. The CDR3 region is CASSYEGTGRETQYF. The CDR3 DNA sequence: TGTGCCAGCAGTTACGAGGGGACAGGGAGAGAGACCCAGTACTTC.

V and J are TRBV5-4 and TRBJ1-3; tentative D call: TRBD1 (5 bases). The V and J ends lost 4 bases and 3 bases respectively, with 17 bases between them. The germline V gene encodes CDR1 SGHNT and CDR2 YYREEE (reference sequence). This CDR3 contains 16 residues. The CDR3 nucleotides are TGTGCCAGCAGCCCCGGGACCGACCGGGGTGGAAACACCATATATTTT. Translated: CASSPGTDRGGNTIYF. The full variable domain, its missing parts supplied by reference TRBV5-4 and TRBJ1-3, is ETGVTQSPTHLIKTRGQQVTLRCSSQSGHNTVSWYQQALGQGPQFIFQYYREEENGRGNFPPRFSGLQFPNYSSELNVNALELDDSALYLCASSPGTDRGGNTIYFGEGSWLTVV.

The rearrangement links TRBV19 to TRBJ1-1; D not certain. Between the trimmed V and J ends, which lost 3 bases and 0 bases, there was a span of 17 bases. Germline CDR1 reads LNHDA; CDR2 reads SQIVND (reference sequence). The CDR3 has 17 amino acids. For the CDR3, the DNA is TGTGCCAGTAGTATCCAGCCTTTCCGCGAGATGAACACTGAAGCTTTCTTT. It encodes CASSIQPFREMNTEAFF.

The V call is TRBV5-1, the J call TRBJ1-2; perhaps TRBD1 as D (5 bases). The CDR3 is made up of 16 amino acids. Germline CDR1 and CDR2: SGHRS and YFSETQ. Deletions cut 1 base from V and 2 bases from J, with 15 bases between. The DNA for the CDR3 is TGCGCCAGCAGCTTGTCGGCCACAGCAGGGAACTATGGCTACACCTTC. Translation gives CASSLSATAGNYGYTF.